The sequence of this T cell receptor (beta chain) was determined in a study of PD-1 blockade in classical Hodgkin lymphoma. With no exception, relapse followed autologous stem cell transplantation in all patients, and brentuximab vedotin exposure varied. Generated by immunoSEQ multiplex PCR, the TCRdb table keeps only in-frame clones and is missing some. The table lists around 66,000 clones, roughly nine tenths of them singletons. With V trimmed by 6 bases and J by 5 bases, 6 bases remained unmatched. This CDR3 has 13 residues. Germline CDR1 MNHEY, CDR2 SVGAGI. This clonotype was sampled from a human donor with classical Hodgkin lymphoma. This specimen consisted of peripheral blood mononuclear cells (PBMCs), obtained at baseline. The V gene is TRBV6-5, the J gene TRBJ2-7; 8 bases line up with TRBD1. In DNA form, the CDR3 reads TGTGCCAGCAGCACGACAGGGGATGACGAGCAGTACTTC. Amino acids: CASSTTGDDEQYF.